Listed here are 9 T cell receptor beta chains from one sample, sequenced in a study of T-cell reconstitution after alpha-beta-depleted transplantation in children. Unique molecular identifiers were incorporated when the TCRbeta library was constructed. TCRdb redid the calling of the PCR reads with MiXCR, one entry per CDR3 protein. This table holds about 250,000 distinct CDR3 sequences, around 25% found once. This specimen consisted of PBMCs, mostly from graft donor cells, obtained 360 days after TCRalphabeta/CD19-depleted stem cell transplant. These receptors were taken from a female patient between 2 and 10 years old who had a stem cell transplant for congenital amegakaryocytic thrombocytopenia, so the T cells may come from the graft donor.

CDR3 protein: CASSLRGATDYEQYF. The CDR3, as DNA: TGTGCCAGCAGTTTACGGGGTGCAACCGACTACGAGCAGTACTTC. This chain uses TRBV12-3 or TRBV12-4 with TRBJ2-7; tentatively, D is TRBD2 (5 bases). Trimming shortened V by 2 bases and J by 3 bases, and 14 bases separated the two germline ends. The CDR3 totals 15 residues.

This clonotype was picked up a small number of times. The J gene is TRBJ2-1, the V gene TRBV20-1, with D hard to call. The V end was cut by 1 base, the J end by 10 bases, with 11 bases between. This CDR3 comprises 12 residues. Per the germline V gene, CDR1 is DFQATT and CDR2 is SNEGSKA (reference sequence). This chain's CDR3 is CSARVPAKEQFF. CDR3 coding DNA: TGCAGTGCTAGAGTCCCCGCGAAAGAGCAGTTCTTC.

The J gene is TRBJ2-5, the V gene TRBV11-2; perhaps TRBD1 as D (6 bases). The length of the CDR3 is 14 residues. V was shortened by 3 bases and J by 5 bases, with 13 bases between the two germline ends. Germline lookup yields CDR1 SGHAT and CDR2 FQNNGV. The CDR3 nucleotides are TGTGCCAGCAGCTTCCCAGGGGCAGGGGAGACCCAGTACTTC. Residues: CASSFPGAGETQYF.

There are a few counts of this clonotype. The CDR3 sequence: CSARGGGAGQPQHF. CDR3 nucleotides: TGCAGTGCCCGTGGAGGGGGGGCGGGCCAGCCCCAGCATTTT. The rearrangement uses TRBV20-1 and TRBJ1-5; TRBD1 might be the D (6 bases). The CDR3 has 14 residues. Germline-derived CDR1 and CDR2 are DFQATT and SNEGSKA (reference sequence). Trimming took off 6 bases at V and 7 bases at J, with 19 bases between the two ends.

In its sample, this clonotype was seen a few times. V usage is TRBV15 and J usage is TRBJ2-3; a weak D match, TRBD2 (7 bases). The CDR3 runs 20 residues. The V and J ends lost 2 bases and 5 bases respectively, with 29 bases between them. CDR1 is LNHNV, CDR2 YYDKDF, per germline (reference sequence). For the CDR3, the DNA is TGTGCCACCAGCAGATACGGTTACGGGGGGCCCGCCCTTGATTTAGATACGCAGTATTTT. Encoded protein: CATSRYGYGGPALDLDTQYF.

A few counts support this clonotype. The chain uses TRBV6-2 or TRBV6-3 and TRBJ2-7; D is undetermined. Germline lookup yields CDR1 MNHEY and CDR2 SVGEGT. Trimming removed 2 bases at V and 3 bases at J, with 5 bases between. The CDR3 is 12 amino acids. CDR3 sequence (DNA): TGTGCCAGCAGTTACCCTCTCTACGAGCAGTACTTC. Translated, it gives CASSYPLYEQYF.

This clonotype was seen a few times. The CDR3 is CASNEGGPSSYNEQFF. The CDR3 DNA sequence: TGTGCCAGCAACGAAGGGGGCCCTAGCTCCTACAATGAGCAGTTCTTC. This chain joins TRBV7-9 and TRBJ2-1; 7 bases map to TRBD1. Per the germline V gene, CDR1 is SEHNR and CDR2 is FQNEAQ (reference sequence). V shed 7 bases, J shed 0 bases, and the junction held 9 bases outside the gene matches. CDR3 length: 16 amino acids.

In this sample, this clonotype turned up a few times. The gene calls are TRBV6-1 and TRBJ2-7, with 7 bases fitting TRBD1. V was clipped by 4 bases and J by 5 bases; unmatched bases: 11. The CDR3 extends over 15 amino acids. Germline loops: CDR1 MNHNS, CDR2 SASEGT. In nucleotides, the CDR3 is TGTGCCAGCAGTGGAGACCGACAGGGTCCCCACGAGCAGTACTTC. It yields the protein CASSGDRQGPHEQYF.

The rearrangement links TRBV18 to TRBJ2-1; D not resolved. Between the trimmed V and J ends, which lost 6 bases and 0 bases, there was a span of 12 bases. CDR3 length equals 15 residues. Looked up from germline, CDR1 is KGHSH and CDR2 is LQKENI. The CDR3 DNA reads TGTGCCAGCTCCCCTGGTGGCAGCTCCTACAATGAGCAGTTCTTC. Its protein product is CASSPGGSSYNEQFF.